This record looks at one T cell receptor beta chain sequence and its context. The antigen is unknown. Repertoires were generated with immunoSEQ multiplex PCR, while TCRdb's copy carries only in-frame clones and drops some. Of about 140,000 clones listed, 90% were seen once; the top ten hold roughly 3.1%. Trimming took 0 bases from V and 0 from J, leaving 7 bases between them. Germline values: CDR1 SGHKS, CDR2 YYEKEE (reference sequence). The length of the CDR3 is 14 residues. This record belongs to a study of T cell responses to AZD1222 COVID-19 vaccine. Looking at the study overall: Second-dose schedules of about 4 or about 12 weeks were combined. Points from the study as a whole: Spike-specific TCRs gained breadth and depth after people received two AZD1222 doses.

This chain links TRBV5-5 with TRBJ2-7, with no clear D. The material was peripheral blood, obtained on day 0 of AZD1222 vaccination. The origin of this receptor is an adult in good health. The CDR3 DNA is TGTGCCAGCAGCTTGGTGGGTAACTCCTACGAGCAGTACTTC. Translating it yields CASSLVGNSYEQYF. Filled out from reference TRBV5-5 and TRBJ2-7, the complete variable domain reads DAGVTQSPTHLIKTRGQQVTLRCSPISGHKSVSWYQQVLGQGPQFIFQYYEKEERGRGNFPDRFSARQFPNYSSELNVNALLLGDSALYLCASSLVGNSYEQYFGPGTRLTVT.